This TCR beta chain was sequenced in a study of long-term antiretroviral therapy in people with HIV. V was cut by 3 bases and J by 0 bases, with 11 bases left in between. In germline, CDR1 is MDHEN, CDR2 SYDVKM. CDR3 length: 15 amino acids. It was version v3.0 of the immunoSEQ assay that was run at survey level. The assay was immunoSEQ multiplex PCR, and TCRdb's table has in-frame clones only and misses some. The repertoire holds 20,000 to 30,000 clones, with 75% to 90% as singletons. This clone is a singleton in its sample. The receptor comes from a man in his fifties or sixties with HIV. The starting material was unsorted PBMCs, obtained 0.4 years after starting antiretroviral therapy. V gene TRBV28 combines with J gene TRBJ1-2; D unresolved. CDR3 DNA sequence: TGTGCCAGCAGTTTCGCCCCCGGGGCTAACTATGGCTACACCTTC. It specifies CASSFAPGANYGYTF.